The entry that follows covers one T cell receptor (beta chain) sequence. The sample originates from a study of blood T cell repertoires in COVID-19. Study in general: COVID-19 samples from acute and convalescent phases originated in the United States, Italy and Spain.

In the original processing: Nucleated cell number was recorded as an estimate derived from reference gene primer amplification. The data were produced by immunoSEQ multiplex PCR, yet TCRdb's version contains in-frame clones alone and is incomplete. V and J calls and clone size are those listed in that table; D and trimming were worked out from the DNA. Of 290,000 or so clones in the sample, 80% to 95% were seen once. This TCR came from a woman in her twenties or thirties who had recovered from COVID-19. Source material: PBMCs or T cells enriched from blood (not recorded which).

CDR3 residues: CASSQDGLANYGYTF. CDR3 bases: TGCGCCAGCAGCCAAGATGGCCTAGCTAACTATGGCTACACCTTC. The genes are TRBV4-3 and TRBJ1-2; the D is unclear. CDR1 and CDR2 (germline): LGHNA, YSLEER. Trimming removed 0 bases at V and 0 bases at J, with 8 bases between. CDR3 length: 15 amino acids.